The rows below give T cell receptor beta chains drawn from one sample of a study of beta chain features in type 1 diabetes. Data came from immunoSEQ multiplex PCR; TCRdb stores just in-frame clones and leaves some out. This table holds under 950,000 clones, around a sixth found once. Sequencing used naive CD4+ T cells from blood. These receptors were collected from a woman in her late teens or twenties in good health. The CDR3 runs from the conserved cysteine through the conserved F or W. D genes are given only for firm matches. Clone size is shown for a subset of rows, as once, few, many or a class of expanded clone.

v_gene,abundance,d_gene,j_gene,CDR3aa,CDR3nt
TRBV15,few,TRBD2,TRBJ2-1,CATSRGQTSGPEDEQFF,TGTGCCACCAGCAGGGGCCAGACTAGCGGTCCAGAGGATGAGCAGTTCTTC
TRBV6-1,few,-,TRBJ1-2,CASSEAVGLYGYTF,TGTGCCAGCAGTGAAGCTGTAGGGCTCTATGGCTACACCTTC
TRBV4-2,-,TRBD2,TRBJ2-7,CASSPGTSGRSGSYEQYF,TGTGCCAGCAGCCCGGGGACTAGCGGGAGGTCCGGGTCCTACGAGCAGTACTTC
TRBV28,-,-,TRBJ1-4,CASSYLGSSPTNEKLFF,TGTGCCAGCAGTTATCTCGGCAGTTCTCCAACTAATGAAAAACTGTTTTTT
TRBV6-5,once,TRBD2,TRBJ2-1,CASSYPSAGDNEQFF,TGTGCCAGCAGTTACCCATCAGCGGGAGACAATGAGCAGTTCTTC
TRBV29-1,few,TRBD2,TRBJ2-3,CSVERAGVTDTQYF,TGCAGCGTTGAGAGGGCGGGGGTCACAGATACGCAGTATTTT
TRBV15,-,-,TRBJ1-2,CATSRGRGRLTSNYGYTF,TGTGCCACCAGCAGAGGCCGGGGCCGCCTCACATCTAACTATGGCTACACCTTC
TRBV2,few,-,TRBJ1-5,CASNLQEQGGNQPQHF,TGTGCCAGCAACCTACAGGAACAGGGAGGCAATCAGCCCCAGCATTTT
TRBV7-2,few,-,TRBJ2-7,CASSPARWPYEQYF,TGTGCCAGCAGCCCCGCTCGGTGGCCCTACGAGCAGTACTTC
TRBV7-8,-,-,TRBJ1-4,CASSRTEGEWEKLFF,TGTGCCAGCAGCCGAACGGAGGGGGAGTGGGAAAAACTGTTTTTT
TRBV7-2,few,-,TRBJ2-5,CASSLVPVGETQYF,TGTGCCAGCAGCTTAGTTCCTGTGGGAGAGACCCAGTACTTC
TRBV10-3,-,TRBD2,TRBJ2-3,CAISGSLAERGTQYF,TGTGCCATCAGTGGGTCACTAGCGGAGCGGGGTACGCAGTATTTT
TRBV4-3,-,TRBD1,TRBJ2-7,CASSQDATGTGAREQYF,TGCGCCAGCAGCCAAGACGCAACCGGGACAGGGGCACGGGAGCAGTACTTC
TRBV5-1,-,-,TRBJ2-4,CASSLKGERNIQYF,TGCGCCAGCAGCTTGAAAGGAGAACGGAACATTCAGTACTTC
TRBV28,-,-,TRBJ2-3,CASSAANTQYF,TGTGCCAGCAGCGCCGCGAATACGCAGTATTTT
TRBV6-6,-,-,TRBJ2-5,CASEEGGGKTQYF,TGTGCCAGCGAGGAAGGAGGGGGAAAGACCCAGTACTTC
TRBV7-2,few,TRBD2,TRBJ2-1,CASSLSLVTSGYNEQFF,TGTGCCAGCAGCTTATCTTTGGTGACTAGCGGCTACAATGAGCAGTTCTTC
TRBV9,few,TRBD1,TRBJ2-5,CASSVQGQSLSTQYF,TGTGCCAGCAGCGTACAGGGACAGTCCTTGTCAACCCAGTACTTC
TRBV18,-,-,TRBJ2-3,CASSPQLSTDTQYF,TGTGCCAGCTCACCTCAGCTTTCCACAGATACGCAGTATTTT
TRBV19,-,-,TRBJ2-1,CGKISRRPKPEEDEQFF,TGTGGGAAGATTAGTCGCAGGCCAAAGCCCGAGGAGGATGAGCAGTTCTTC
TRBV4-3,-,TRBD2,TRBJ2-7,CASSQEFGGYEQYF,TGCGCCAGCAGCCAAGAGTTCGGGGGGTACGAGCAGTACTTC
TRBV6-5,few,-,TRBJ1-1,CASSSRANEAFF,TGTGCCAGCAGTTCCAGGGCAAATGAAGCTTTCTTT
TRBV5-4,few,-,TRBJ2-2,CASSLGQYTGELFF,TGTGCCAGCAGCTTGGGACAATACACCGGGGAGCTGTTTTTT
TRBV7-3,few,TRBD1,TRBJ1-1,CASSWGTGTEAFF,TGTGCCAGCAGCTGGGGGACAGGGACTGAAGCTTTCTTT
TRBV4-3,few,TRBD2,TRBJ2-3,CASSLYPPGLAATDTQYF,TGCGCCAGCAGCCTCTACCCTCCGGGACTAGCGGCCACAGATACGCAGTATTTT
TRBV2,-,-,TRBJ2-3,CASKWSRAADTQYF,TGTGCCAGCAAATGGAGTCGTGCCGCAGATACGCAGTATTTT
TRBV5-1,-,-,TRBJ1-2,CASSLVQGASYTF,TGCGCCAGCAGCTTGGTCCAGGGCGCGAGCTACACCTTC
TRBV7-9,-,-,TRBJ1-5,CASSPVYSNQPQHF,TGTGCCAGCAGCCCAGTCTATAGCAATCAGCCCCAGCATTTT
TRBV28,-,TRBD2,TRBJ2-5,CASSLVSGETQYF,TGTGCCAGCAGTTTAGTTAGCGGGGAGACCCAGTACTTC
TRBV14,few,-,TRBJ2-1,CASSQDLWYNEQFF,TGTGCCAGCAGCCAAGATCTCTGGTACAATGAGCAGTTCTTC
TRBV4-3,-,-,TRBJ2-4,CASSQDTLARGAKNIQYF,TGCGCCAGCAGCCAAGATACCCTCGCGAGGGGAGCCAAAAACATTCAGTACTTC
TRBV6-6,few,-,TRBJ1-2,CASRSGFYGYTF,TGTGCCAGCAGGTCGGGATTCTATGGCTACACCTTC
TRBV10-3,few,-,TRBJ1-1,CATLGGAAEAFF,TGTGCCACTTTGGGAGGGGCGGCTGAAGCTTTCTTT